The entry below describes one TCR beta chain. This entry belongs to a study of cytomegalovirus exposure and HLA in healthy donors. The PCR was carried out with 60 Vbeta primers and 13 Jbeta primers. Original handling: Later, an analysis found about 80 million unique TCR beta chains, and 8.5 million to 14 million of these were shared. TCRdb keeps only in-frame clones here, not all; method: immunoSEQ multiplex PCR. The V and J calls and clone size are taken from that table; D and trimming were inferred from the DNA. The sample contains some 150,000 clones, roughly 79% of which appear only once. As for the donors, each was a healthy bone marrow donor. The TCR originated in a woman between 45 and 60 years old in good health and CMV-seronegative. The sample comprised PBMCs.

CDR3 in DNA: TGCGCCAGCGGACAGGGGGGCACAGATACGCAGTATTTT. Translating gives CASGQGGTDTQYF. This chain links TRBV5-1 with TRBJ2-3, with 10 bases lining up with TRBD1. The V and J ends lost 7 bases and 1 base, in that order; junction bases with no gene match: 0. The CDR3 is 13 residues long. The V gene's germline CDR1 is SGHRS and CDR2 YFSETQ.